This T cell receptor beta chain comes out of a study of T cell responses to AZD1222 COVID-19 vaccine. Repertoires were generated with immunoSEQ multiplex PCR, while TCRdb's copy carries only in-frame clones and drops some. The sample lists around 130,000 clones, just over 85% occurring once. Study-level points and caveats: The repertoires were collected only after the peak T cell response. A rise in Spike-specific TCR breadth and depth followed two AZD1222 doses. The CD4 TCRs associated with vaccination extended across spike and predominated at 160-218 and 743-854. Only five to seven AZD1222 recipients were seropositive at baseline.

Germline V lookup: CDR1 SGHTA, CDR2 FQGTGA. The ends were cut back, 5 bases at V and 2 bases at J, with 14 bases in the middle. The CDR3 contains 15 residues. The table lists this clone with a count of one. Its target is not known. The specimen was peripheral blood, collected on day 0 of AZD1222 vaccination. V usage is TRBV7-3 and J usage is TRBJ2-3; D is tentatively TRBD1 or TRBD2 (5 bases each). The sequence was obtained from an adult in good health. As DNA, the CDR3 is TGTGCCAGCAGCGAATGGGGCGGGTACACAGATACGCAGTATTTT. Translation gives CASSEWGGYTDTQYF.